A single sample is the source of the 14 T cell receptor beta chains below, sequenced in a study. TCRdb redid the calling of the 5' RACE reads with MiXCR, one entry per CDR3 protein. The sample gives 40,000 to 65,000 distinct CDR3 sequences, roughly 22% of which show up once; 2.5% to 3.5% is in the top ten. The sample was tumor-infiltrating naive CD4+ T cells sorted from the breast tumor. Subset described: naive CD4+ T cells, CD4+CD45RA+CD25-. The receptors shown here come from a female donor with breast cancer.

The CDR3 nucleotides read TGCAGCGTTGGGTCCCACTCTGGCTACAATGAGCAGTTCTTC. This sequence encodes CSVGSHSGYNEQFF. The chain employs TRBV29-1 and TRBJ2-1; D unresolved. This CDR3 contains 14 residues. CDR1 is SQVTM, CDR2 ANQGSEA, per germline. Trimming removed 4 bases from V and 3 bases from J, with 13 bases in between.

At least ten counts were recorded for this clonotype. CDR3 sequence: CASSLAGGPTDTQYF. CDR3 coding DNA: TGTGCCAGCAGCTTAGCGGGAGGGCCGACAGATACGCAGTATTTT. The chain joins TRBV5-5 to TRBJ2-3, with 10 nucleotides matching TRBD2. The CDR3 consists of 15 residues. From germline, CDR1 is SGHKS and CDR2 YYEKEE (reference sequence). J gave up 3 bases and V 2 bases, and 3 bases lay outside the gene matches.

This clonotype was seen at least ten times. The chain has TRBV7-2 and TRBJ2-5; weak D call: TRBD2 (5 bases). CDR1 SGHTA and CDR2 FQGNSA come from the germline V gene. The CDR3 spans 12 residues. V was trimmed by 3 bases and J by 5 bases, leaving 7 bases between them. In nucleotides, the CDR3 is TGTGCCAGCAGCTTTAGAGGGGAGACCCAGTACTTC. It encodes CASSFRGETQYF.

At least ten counts were recorded for this clonotype. CDR3 sequence (DNA): TGTGCCAGCAGCTTAGTGGGGACATGGGGCATCAATGAGCAGTTCTTC. Its translation is CASSLVGTWGINEQFF. This chain links TRBV7-8 with TRBJ2-1; D possibly corresponds to TRBD1 (6 bases). Trimming cost V 1 base and J 6 bases, with 16 bases left between them. Germline CDR1 and CDR2: SGHVS and FQNEAQ. The CDR3 consists of 16 residues. Looking up the rest from reference TRBV7-8 and TRBJ2-1 gives the full variable domain: GAGVSQSPRYKVAKRGQDVALRCDPISGHVSLFWYQQALGQGPEFLTYFQNEAQLDKSGLPSDRFFAERPEGSVSTLKIQRTQQEDSAVYLCASSLVGTWGINEQFFGPGTRLTVL.

This chain links TRBV9 with TRBJ2-1, with D unresolved. Germline assignment: CDR1 SGDLS and CDR2 YYNGEE. CDR3 size: 18 residues. V lost 0 bases and J lost 1, with 17 bases in between. CDR3 DNA: TGTGCCAGCAGCGTAGGGTCGTTGGCTACGCGTTCCTACAATGAGCAGTTCTTC. Translated, it gives CASSVGSLATRSYNEQFF.

This clonotype has a handful of counts. This chain links TRBV5-1 with TRBJ2-5; a weak D match, TRBD1 (7 bases). The V end was cut by 2 bases, the J end by 0 bases, with 20 bases between. Germline loops: CDR1 SGHRS, CDR2 YFSETQ. CDR3 length equals 18 residues. CDR3 protein: CASSLTTTGTSYQETQYF. As DNA, the CDR3 is TGCGCCAGCAGCTTAACCACGACAGGGACTTCGTACCAAGAGACCCAGTACTTC. The full variable domain, completed using reference TRBV5-1 and TRBJ2-5, is KAGVTQTPRYLIKTRGQQVTLSCSPISGHRSVSWYQQTPGQGLQFLFEYFSETQRNKGNFPGRFSGRQFSNSRSEMNVSTLELGDSALYLCASSLTTTGTSYQETQYFGPGTRLLVL.

This clonotype was seen a handful of times. V is TRBV7-9 and J is TRBJ2-2, with 7 positions matching TRBD1. The ends lost 5 bases at V and 4 bases at J; junction bases unmatched: 4. CDR3 length equals 14 residues. CDR1 and CDR2 from the germline V gene are SEHNR and FQNEAQ (reference sequence). The CDR3 loop is CASSRTGSTGELFF. CDR3 sequence (DNA): TGTGCCAGCAGCCGGACAGGCTCCACCGGGGAGCTGTTTTTT.

The rearrangement uses TRBV5-1 and TRBJ2-1; 9 bases are a match to TRBD2. From germline, CDR1 is SGHRS and CDR2 YFSETQ. This CDR3 has 20 residues. V was pared by 4 bases and J by 4 bases, with 21 bases of the junction left unmatched. DNA of the CDR3: TGCGCCAGCAGCCCCGCCCGTCCGGGACTAGCTCATTTTACTTACAATGAGCAGTTCTTC. This translates into CASSPARPGLAHFTYNEQFF.

The rearrangement joins TRBV11-2 to TRBJ2-5; 7 nucleotides align to TRBD2. Trimming at V came to 1 base and at J to 4 bases, leaving 9 bases not matched to a gene. The CDR3 length is 16 residues. Germline V gene data show CDR1 as SGHAT and CDR2 as FQNNGV. CDR3 sequence (DNA): TGTGCCAGCAGCTTAGCCCCCGGGGTAGCGGGAGAGACCCAGTACTTC. This encodes CASSLAPGVAGETQYF.

A single count supports this clonotype. This chain links TRBV12-3 or TRBV12-4 with TRBJ2-1; D is uncertain. V lost 8 bases and J lost 7, with 12 bases in between. The CDR3 is 12 residues long. CDR3 amino acids: CASARAGNEQFF. The DNA for the CDR3 is TGTGCCAGCGCCCGGGCTGGTAATGAGCAGTTCTTC.

This clonotype was found a few times. V and J are TRBV12-3 or TRBV12-4 and TRBJ2-7; 7 nucleotides match TRBD2. CDR3 size: 14 residues. Losses at the gene ends were 1 base for V and 3 bases for J; bases not matched to a gene: 3. The DNA for the CDR3 is TGTGCCAGCAGTTTAGGGACTAGTTTCTACGAGCAGTACTTC. Its translation is CASSLGTSFYEQYF.

J is TRBJ2-1 and V is TRBV4-2, with TRBD1 matching over 8 bases. In germline, CDR1 is LGHNA, CDR2 YNFKEQ. V shed 3 bases, J shed 2 bases, and the junction held 9 bases outside the gene matches. The CDR3 has 17 residues. The chain's CDR3 is CASSQGDRTVPYNEQFF. The CDR3 DNA reads as TGTGCCAGCAGCCAGGGGGACAGGACGGTCCCCTACAATGAGCAGTTCTTC.

A few counts support this clonotype. This chain connects TRBV7-2 to TRBJ2-1, with D unclear. The length of the CDR3 is 13 residues. Germline CDR1 reads SGHTA; CDR2 reads FQGNSA. The V gene lost 8 bases and the J gene lost 3 bases, with 11 bases spanning the gap. This chain's CDR3 is CASGRQGYNEQFF. The CDR3 coding sequence is TGTGCCAGCGGCAGACAAGGCTACAATGAGCAGTTCTTC.

This clonotype was observed at least ten times. This chain connects TRBV5-1 to TRBJ2-3, with 10 bases fitting TRBD2. Trimming removed 4 bases from V and 3 bases from J; junction bases left unmatched: 11. Germline lookup yields CDR1 SGHRS and CDR2 YFSETQ. CDR3 size: 17 residues. The CDR3 coding sequence is TGCGCCAGCAGCCAGAGAAGCGGGAGGGCCTGGACAGATACGCAGTATTTT. This sequence encodes CASSQRSGRAWTDTQYF.